This T cell receptor (beta chain) came from a study of T cell repertoires in aging, cancer and after chemotherapy (dated by TCRdb to between 2018 and 2021). In terms of the full investigation: Donors were distributed across six age groups ranging from 30 or younger to 70 or older, with at least three individuals included per group. TCR repertoires from healthy donor controls were recorded over periods of several months to years and showed clear clonal overlap between repeated samplings. Several million TCR reads were contained in the full dataset. To examine immunoaging and T cell reconstitution after chemotherapy, the study profiled TCR beta repertoires in peripheral blood from healthy donors and cancer patients. Alongside approximately 97 healthy donors serving as a reference group, the cohort included roughly 220 cancer patients, of whom roughly 92 had hematological cancers and some 130 had solid cancers.

Rearranged TRB sequences spanning V, D and J segments were amplified by multiplex touch-down PCR using a mixed TRB-A/B primer pool. Illumina adapters and sample indices were attached to the amplicons in two consecutive PCR reactions using Phusion HS II polymerase. After gel purification with the NucleoSpin Gel and PCR Clean-up kit, the amplicons were checked using Qubit and an Agilent 2100 Bioanalyzer. The libraries were sequenced on an Illumina MiSeq with 600-cycle, single-indexed, paired-end runs. For the original study's pipeline: Processing of the TRB sequences was carried out with MiXCR versions 2.12 and 3.0.5. Each unique CDR3 nucleotide sequence was counted as one clone, and only productive sequences with at least two reads were retained. The repertoire metrics were Shannon diversity, evenness, clonality (calculated as one minus evenness), and diversity profiles parameterized by alpha from 0 to 5. The IGoR algorithm was used to calculate generation probabilities of clones in the paired pre- and post-chemotherapy samples. TCRdb cleaned the public reads at Q25 with fastp, built clones with MiXCR and kept in-frame beta chains. Every distinct CDR3 protein forms one entry, paired with its most common genes and DNA. TCRdb's processing, not the study's, gives the V and J calls here. The sample table contains some 600 distinct CDR3 sequences; only one count was recorded for roughly 50% of them. The ten largest clonotypes hold around 30% of the sample.

This clonotype is assessed as large (0.1 to 1%). Its antigen remains unidentified. Per-nucleotide qualities are absent, and no much larger clonotype sits a single base away. V is pared back by 2 bases and J by 8 bases, with 9 bases lying between the germline termini. CDR1 and CDR2 are drawn from the germline V gene: MNHEY, SVGAGI. From its cysteine to its phenylalanine, the CDR3 spans 12 amino acids. This entry keeps only the CDR3 DNA: 36 bases, framed from base 1. Instead of sorted cells or RNA, genomic DNA extracted from peripheral blood served as the source for amplifying TCR beta rearrangements. General study outcomes and caveats: Compared with age-matched healthy donors, untreated patients with hematological or solid cancers had significantly lower TCR diversity and higher clonality in blood. In both cancer cohorts, median generation probability rose over the chemotherapy interval, which suggests that the repertoire was reconstituted through rebound thymic output. In healthy donors, the drop in TCR diversity with age came mainly from a loss of richness, whereas in cancer patients a loss of evenness also played a part. It was noted by the authors that conclusions about immunological memory after chemotherapy cannot be drawn from the repertoire data.

Sequenced: blood. The receptor chain draws on TRBV6-5 and TRBJ1-1; matching of 5 bases hints at TRBD1 as the D gene. This clonotype was sampled from a human donor in good health. The CDR3: CASSYQGGEAFF. The base sequence is TGTGCCAGCAGTTACCAGGGCGGCGAAGCTTTCTTT.